This T cell receptor (beta chain) is from a study of T cell repertoires in cytomegalovirus infection. As for the study in general: Matching HLA type, along with CMV infection, was indicated by public TCR beta signatures.

Trimming removed 4 bases at V and 2 bases at J, with 11 bases between. CDR1 is SQVTM, CDR2 ANQGSEA, per germline. The CDR3 contains 14 residues. To note about this clonotype: What it recognizes is unknown.

From the reads, TCRdb called clonotypes with MiXCR, one entry per CDR3 protein. The table has 140,000 to 150,000 distinct CDR3 sequences, 32% seen once. Sequenced material: CD8+ T cells from cultured PBMCs, taken from culture after CMV antigen stimulation. The rearrangement uses TRBV29-1 and TRBJ1-4, with a weak D call TRBD1 (5 bases). This sequence originates from a human donor in good health (CMV status not recorded). Some clones in this sample may be carry-over from other donors' samples. The CDR3 region is CSVGGSLTNEKLFF. The CDR3 DNA reads as TGCAGCGTTGGGGGGTCGCTTACTAATGAAAAACTGTTTTTT.